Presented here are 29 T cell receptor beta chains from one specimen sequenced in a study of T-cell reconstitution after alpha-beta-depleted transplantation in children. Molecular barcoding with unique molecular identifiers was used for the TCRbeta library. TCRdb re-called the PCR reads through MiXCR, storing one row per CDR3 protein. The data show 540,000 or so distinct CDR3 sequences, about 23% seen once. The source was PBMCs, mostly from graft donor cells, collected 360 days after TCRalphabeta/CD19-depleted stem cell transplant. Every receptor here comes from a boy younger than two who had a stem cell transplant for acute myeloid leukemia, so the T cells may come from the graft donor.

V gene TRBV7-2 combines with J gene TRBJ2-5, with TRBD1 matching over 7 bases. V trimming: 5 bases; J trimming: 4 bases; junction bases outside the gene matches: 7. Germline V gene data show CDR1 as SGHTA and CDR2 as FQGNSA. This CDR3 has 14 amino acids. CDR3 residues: CASSPVTGRETQYF. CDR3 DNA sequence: TGTGCCAGCAGCCCCGTGACAGGGCGAGAGACCCAGTACTTC.

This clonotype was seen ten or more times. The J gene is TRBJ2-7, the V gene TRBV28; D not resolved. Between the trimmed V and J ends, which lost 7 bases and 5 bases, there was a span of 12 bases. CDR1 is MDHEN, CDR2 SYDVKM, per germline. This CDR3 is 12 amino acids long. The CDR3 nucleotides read TGTGCCAGCAAGTCTCCGTTCAACGAGCAGTACGTC. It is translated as CASKSPFNEQYV.

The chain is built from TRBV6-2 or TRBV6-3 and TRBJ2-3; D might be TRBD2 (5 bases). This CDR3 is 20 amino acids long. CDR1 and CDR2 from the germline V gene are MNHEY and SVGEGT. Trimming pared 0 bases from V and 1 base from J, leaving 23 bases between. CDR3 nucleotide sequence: TGTGCCAGCAGTTACTCGGCGGGCGTGGGTCGGCCACCGGGCACAGATACGCAGTATTTT. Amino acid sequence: CASSYSAGVGRPPGTDTQYF.

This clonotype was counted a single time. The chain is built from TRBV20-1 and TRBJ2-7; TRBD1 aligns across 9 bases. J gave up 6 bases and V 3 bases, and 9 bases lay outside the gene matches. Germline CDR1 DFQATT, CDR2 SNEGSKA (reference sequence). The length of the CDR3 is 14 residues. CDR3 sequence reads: CSASTGQGTFEQYF. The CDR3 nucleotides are TGCAGTGCTAGTACAGGACAGGGGACCTTCGAGCAGTACTTC.

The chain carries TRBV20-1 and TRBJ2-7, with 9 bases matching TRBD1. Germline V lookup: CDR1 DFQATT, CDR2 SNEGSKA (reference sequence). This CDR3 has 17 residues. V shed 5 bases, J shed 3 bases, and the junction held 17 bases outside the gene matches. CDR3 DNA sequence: TGCAGTGCTTACCCTCTTAGCCGGGAGACAGGGGGCTACGAGCAGTACGTC. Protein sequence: CSAYPLSRETGGYEQYV.

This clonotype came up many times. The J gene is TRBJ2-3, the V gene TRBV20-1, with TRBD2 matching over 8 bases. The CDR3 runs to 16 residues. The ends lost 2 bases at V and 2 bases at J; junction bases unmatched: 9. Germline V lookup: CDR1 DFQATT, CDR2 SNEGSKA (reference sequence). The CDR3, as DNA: TGCAGTGCTAGAACTTTAGCGGGGCCATACACAGATACGCAGTATTTT. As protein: CSARTLAGPYTDTQYF.

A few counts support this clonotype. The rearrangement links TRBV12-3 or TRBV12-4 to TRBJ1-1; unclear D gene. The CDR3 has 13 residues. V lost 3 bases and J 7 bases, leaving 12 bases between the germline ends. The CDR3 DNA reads TGTGCCAGCAGTTTGGACCTGGAGGATGAAGCTTTCTTT. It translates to CASSLDLEDEAFF.

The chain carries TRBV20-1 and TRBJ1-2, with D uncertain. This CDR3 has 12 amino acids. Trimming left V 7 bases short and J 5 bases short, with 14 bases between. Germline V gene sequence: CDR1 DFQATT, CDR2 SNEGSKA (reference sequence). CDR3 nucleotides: TGCAGTGTTTGGACCGGTGGGTATGGCTACACCTTC. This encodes CSVWTGGYGYTF.

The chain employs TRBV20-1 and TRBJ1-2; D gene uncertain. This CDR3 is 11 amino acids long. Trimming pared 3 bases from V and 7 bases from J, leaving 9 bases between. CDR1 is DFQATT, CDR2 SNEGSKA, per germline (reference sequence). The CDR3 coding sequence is TGCAGTGCTAGCCACCGTGGTGGCTACACCTTC. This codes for CSASHRGGYTF.

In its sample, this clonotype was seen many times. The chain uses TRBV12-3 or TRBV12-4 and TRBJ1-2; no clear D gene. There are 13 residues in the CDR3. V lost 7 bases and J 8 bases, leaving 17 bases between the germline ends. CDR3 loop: CASTPDREIGYTF. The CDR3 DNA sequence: TGTGCCAGCACCCCGGACCGGGAGATCGGCTACACCTTC.

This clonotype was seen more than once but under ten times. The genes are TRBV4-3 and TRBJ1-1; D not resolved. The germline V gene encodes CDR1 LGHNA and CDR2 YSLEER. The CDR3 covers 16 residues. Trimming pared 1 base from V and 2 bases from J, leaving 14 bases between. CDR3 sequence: CASSQGTLGANTEAFF. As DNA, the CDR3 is TGCGCCAGCAGCCAAGGGACCTTGGGTGCTAACACTGAAGCTTTCTTT.

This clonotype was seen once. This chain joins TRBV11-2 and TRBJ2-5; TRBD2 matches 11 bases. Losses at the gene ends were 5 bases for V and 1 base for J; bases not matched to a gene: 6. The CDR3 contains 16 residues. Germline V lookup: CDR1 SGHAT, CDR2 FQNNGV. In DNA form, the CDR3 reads TGTGCCAGCAGCCAGGGTAGCGGGGGGGGCCAAGAGACCCAGTACTTC. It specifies CASSQGSGGGQETQYF.

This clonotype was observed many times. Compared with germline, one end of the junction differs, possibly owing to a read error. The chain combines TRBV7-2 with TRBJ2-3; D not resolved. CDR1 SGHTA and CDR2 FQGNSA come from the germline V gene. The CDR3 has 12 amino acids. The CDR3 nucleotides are TGTGCCAGCACCTTAGTCGGGGATACGCAGTATTTT. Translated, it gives CASTLVGDTQYF.

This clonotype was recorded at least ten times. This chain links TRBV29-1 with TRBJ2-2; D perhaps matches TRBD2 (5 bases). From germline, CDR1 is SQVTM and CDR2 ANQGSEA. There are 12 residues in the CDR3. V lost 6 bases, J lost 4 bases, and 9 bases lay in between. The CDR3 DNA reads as TGCAGCGTATGGCGGGTCACCGGGGAGCTGTTTTTT. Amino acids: CSVWRVTGELFF.

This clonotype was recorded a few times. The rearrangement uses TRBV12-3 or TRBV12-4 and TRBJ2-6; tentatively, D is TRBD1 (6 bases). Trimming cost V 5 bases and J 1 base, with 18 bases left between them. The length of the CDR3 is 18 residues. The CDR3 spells CASSPKGVALSGANVLTF. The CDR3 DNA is TGTGCCAGCAGTCCCAAGGGGGTCGCCCTATCTGGGGCCAACGTCCTGACTTTC.

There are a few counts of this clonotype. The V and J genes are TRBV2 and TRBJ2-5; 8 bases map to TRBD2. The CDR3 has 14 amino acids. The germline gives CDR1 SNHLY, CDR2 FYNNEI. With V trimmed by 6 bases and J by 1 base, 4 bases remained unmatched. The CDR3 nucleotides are TGTGCCAGCAGGATAGCGGGATTCCAAGAGACCCAGTACTTC. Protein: CASRIAGFQETQYF.

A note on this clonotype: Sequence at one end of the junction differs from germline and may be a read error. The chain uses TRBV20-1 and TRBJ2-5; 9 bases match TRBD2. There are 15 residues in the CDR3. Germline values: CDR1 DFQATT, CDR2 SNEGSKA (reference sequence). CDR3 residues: CGAGSRVAGVETQYF. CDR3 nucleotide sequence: TGCGGTGCTGGATCGCGGGTAGCGGGGGTCGAGACCCAGTACTTC.

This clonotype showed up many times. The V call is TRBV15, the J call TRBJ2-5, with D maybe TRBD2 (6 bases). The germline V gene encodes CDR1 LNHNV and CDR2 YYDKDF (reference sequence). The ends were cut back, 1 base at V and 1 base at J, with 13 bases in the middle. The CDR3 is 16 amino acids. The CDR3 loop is CATSRGGDETQETQYF. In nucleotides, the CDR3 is TGTGCCACCAGCAGAGGGGGGGATGAGACCCAAGAGACCCAGTACTTC.

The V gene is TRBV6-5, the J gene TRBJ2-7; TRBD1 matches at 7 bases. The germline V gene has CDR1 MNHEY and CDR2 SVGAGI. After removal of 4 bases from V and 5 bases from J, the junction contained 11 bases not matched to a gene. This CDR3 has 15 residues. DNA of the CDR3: TGTGCCAGCAGTTTACAGGGGCTCCATCCCCACGAGCAGTACTTC. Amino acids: CASSLQGLHPHEQYF.

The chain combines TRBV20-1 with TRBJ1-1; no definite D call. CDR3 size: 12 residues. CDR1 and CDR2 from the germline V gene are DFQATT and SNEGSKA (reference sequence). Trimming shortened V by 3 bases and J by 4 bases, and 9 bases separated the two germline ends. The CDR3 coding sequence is TGCAGTGCTAGTGGGCGGAGCACTGAAGCTTTCTTT. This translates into CSASGRSTEAFF.

The CDR3 sequence: CSARELGGASGELFF. CDR3 coding DNA: TGCAGTGCTAGAGAGTTGGGGGGCGCTTCCGGGGAGCTGTTTTTT. J is TRBJ2-2 and V is TRBV20-1; D might be TRBD1 or TRBD2, each matching 6 bases. Germline loops: CDR1 DFQATT, CDR2 SNEGSKA (reference sequence). Trimming took 0 bases from V and 6 from J, leaving 14 bases between them. This CDR3 spans 15 amino acids.

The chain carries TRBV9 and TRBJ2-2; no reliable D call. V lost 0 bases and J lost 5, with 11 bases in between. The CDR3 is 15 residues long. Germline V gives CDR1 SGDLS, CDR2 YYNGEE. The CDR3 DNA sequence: TGTGCCAGCAGCGTAGCCGAAAGAGGTACCGGGGAGCTGTTTTTT. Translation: CASSVAERGTGELFF.

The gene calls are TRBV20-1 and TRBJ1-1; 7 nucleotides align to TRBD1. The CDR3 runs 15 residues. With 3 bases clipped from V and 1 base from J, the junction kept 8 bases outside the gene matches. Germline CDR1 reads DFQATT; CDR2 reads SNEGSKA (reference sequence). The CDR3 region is CSARSRGLANTEAFF. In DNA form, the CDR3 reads TGCAGTGCTAGGAGTAGGGGGCTAGCGAACACTGAAGCTTTCTTT.

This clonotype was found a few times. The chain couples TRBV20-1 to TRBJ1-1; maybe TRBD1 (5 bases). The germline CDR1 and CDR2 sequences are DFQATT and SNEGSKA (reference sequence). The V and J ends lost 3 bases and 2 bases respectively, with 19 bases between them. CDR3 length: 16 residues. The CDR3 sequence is CSARDRKGVDNTEAFF. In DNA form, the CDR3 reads TGCAGTGCTAGGGATCGAAAAGGGGTCGATAACACTGAAGCTTTCTTT.

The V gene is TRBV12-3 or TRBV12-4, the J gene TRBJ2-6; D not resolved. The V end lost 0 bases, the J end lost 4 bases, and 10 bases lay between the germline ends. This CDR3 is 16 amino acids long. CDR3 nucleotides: TGTGCCAGCAGTTTAGCGCATCTCTTCGGGGCCAACGTCCTGACTTTC. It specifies CASSLAHLFGANVLTF.

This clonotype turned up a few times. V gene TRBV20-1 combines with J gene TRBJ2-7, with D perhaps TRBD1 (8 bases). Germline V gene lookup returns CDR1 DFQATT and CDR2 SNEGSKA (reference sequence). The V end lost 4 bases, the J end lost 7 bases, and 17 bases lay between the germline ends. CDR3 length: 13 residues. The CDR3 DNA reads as TGCAGTGCTACCAGCGGGACAGGACGGGAGCAGTACTTC. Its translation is CSATSGTGREQYF.

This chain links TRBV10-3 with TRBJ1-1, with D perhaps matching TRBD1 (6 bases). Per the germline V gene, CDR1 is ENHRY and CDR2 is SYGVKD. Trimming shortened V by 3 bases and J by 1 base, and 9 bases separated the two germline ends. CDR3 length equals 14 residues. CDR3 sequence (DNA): TGTGCCATCAGTGAACAGGGAACGAACACTGAAGCTTTCTTT. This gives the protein CAISEQGTNTEAFF.

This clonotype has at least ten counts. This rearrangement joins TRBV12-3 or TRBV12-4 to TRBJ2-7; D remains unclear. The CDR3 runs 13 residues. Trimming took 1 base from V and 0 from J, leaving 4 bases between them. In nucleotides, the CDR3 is TGTGCCAGCAGTTTAGGGTACTCCTACGAGCAGTACGTC. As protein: CASSLGYSYEQYV.

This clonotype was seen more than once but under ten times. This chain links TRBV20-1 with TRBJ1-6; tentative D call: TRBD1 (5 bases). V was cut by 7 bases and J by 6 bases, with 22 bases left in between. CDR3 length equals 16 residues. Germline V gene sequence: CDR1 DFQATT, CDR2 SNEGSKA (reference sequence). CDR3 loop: CSVEGLGQLGNSPLHF. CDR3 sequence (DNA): TGCAGTGTTGAGGGGCTCGGGCAGTTGGGTAATTCACCCCTCCACTTT.